This T cell receptor (beta chain) was obtained from a study of T cell responses to AZD1222 COVID-19 vaccine (dated by TCRdb to 2020 to 2022). Background for the entire study: A total of over 230 trial participants underwent TCR sequencing, of whom about 210 received two doses of AZD1222 and approximately 25 received two doses of the MenACWY control vaccine. Trial participants were enrolled by age into subgroups of 18-55, 56-69 and 70-plus years, and 148, 28 and 57 TCR-sequenced participants, respectively, were included in these subgroups. Overall study outcomes, separate from this receptor: Epitopes outside the regions mutated in the B.1.351 and B.1.1.7 variants were reportedly recognized by nearly half of the unique spike-specific TCRs. Only five or six AZD1222 recipients were SARS-CoV-2 seropositive at baseline, limiting conclusions about previously exposed vaccinees. The whole spike protein was spanned by vaccine-associated CD4 TCRs, and dominant responses were seen in regions 160-218 and 743-854. Because no day 14 peak-response samples were available, the repertoires could be characterized only after the peak T cell response. After two AZD1222 doses, both the breadth and the depth of spike-specific TCRs were significantly higher than at day 0 and than in MenACWY recipients. Participants were mostly white British and included more females than males, and it was suggested by the authors that clonal diversity may have been underestimated. The 56-69-year group was small, and its depth increase did not reach significance, likely because of low power.

According to the study, the label for this sample's time point signals: about 28 days (+/-7) after the second vaccine dose. AZD1222 recipients given second doses at about 4 weeks or at about 12 weeks were pooled, since spike-specific TCR depth and breadth were not found to differ between the two schedules. Samples from vaccinated people were obtained from the UK trials COV001 and COV002, which included a single-blind randomized controlled phase 2/3 trial of AZD1222 (ChAdOx1 nCoV-19) in healthy adults. For TCRbeta chain sequencing, PBMC samples were collected from trial participants at day 0 and at day 28 after the second dose. CDR1 is given as KGHDR and CDR2 as SFDVKD, both from the germline V gene. V lost 5 bases and J lost 0 bases, and the count of bases not matched to a germline gene is 9. The CDR3, cysteine through phenylalanine, is 17 amino acids long. Here the CDR3 DNA is all that survives: 51 bases in frame from base 1.

About this clone: It lacks a known antigen. Per-base qualities were not stored, and no clone one base away is much larger.

The CDR3 regions of human TCRbeta chains were subjected to immunosequencing. In the source study's methods: Repertoire TCRs were matched against a reference library of SARS-CoV-2-specific TCRs generated with the MIRA antigen-specificity platform. Breadth was defined as the fraction of unique TCRs that were SARS-CoV-2-associated, and depth was defined as the fraction of total T cells that were SARS-CoV-2-associated. Each spike-specific TCR was assigned to its reactive spike region and to a CD4 or CD8 class using the MIRA data. Log10-transformed breadth and depth values were compared by one-way ANOVA with Sidak's multiple comparisons tests. This immuneACCESS table, as held by TCRdb, lists in-frame sequences with V and J called but not all clones. Of the missing ones, under half trace to an unresolved V gene in checked studies; the others have no known cause. That table is the source of V, J and clone size, and D and trimming were worked out from the DNA. The sample profile shows roughly 200,000 clones; approximately 91% of them were found once. The ten largest clones add up to about 1.7% of the sample.

Sequenced material: peripheral blood, taken 28 days after the second AZD1222 dose. This sequence was found in an adult who received the AZD1222 COVID-19 vaccine. The chain couples TRBV24-1 to TRBJ1-5, and 7 junction bases match TRBD1. The DNA is as follows: TGTGCCACCAGTGCCGTCCGACAGGGCCATAGCAATCAGCCCCAGCATTTT. The resulting protein is CATSAVRQGHSNQPQHF.